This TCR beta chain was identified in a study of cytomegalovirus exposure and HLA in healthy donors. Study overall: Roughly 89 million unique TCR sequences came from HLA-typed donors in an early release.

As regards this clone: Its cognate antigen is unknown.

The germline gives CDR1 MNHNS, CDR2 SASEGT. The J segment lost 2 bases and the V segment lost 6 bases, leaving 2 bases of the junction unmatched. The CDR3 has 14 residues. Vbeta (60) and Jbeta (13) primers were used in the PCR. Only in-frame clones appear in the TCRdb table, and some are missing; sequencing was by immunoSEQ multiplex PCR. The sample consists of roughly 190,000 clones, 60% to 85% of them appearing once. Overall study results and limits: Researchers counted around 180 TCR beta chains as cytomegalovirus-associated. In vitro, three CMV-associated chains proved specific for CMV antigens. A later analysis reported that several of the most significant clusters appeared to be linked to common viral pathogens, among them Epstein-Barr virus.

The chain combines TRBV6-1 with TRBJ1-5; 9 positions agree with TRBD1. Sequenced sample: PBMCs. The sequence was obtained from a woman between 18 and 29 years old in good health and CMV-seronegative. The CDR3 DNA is TGTGCCAGCAGGAGGACAGGGGGCAATCAGCCCCAGCATTTT. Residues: CASRRTGGNQPQHF.